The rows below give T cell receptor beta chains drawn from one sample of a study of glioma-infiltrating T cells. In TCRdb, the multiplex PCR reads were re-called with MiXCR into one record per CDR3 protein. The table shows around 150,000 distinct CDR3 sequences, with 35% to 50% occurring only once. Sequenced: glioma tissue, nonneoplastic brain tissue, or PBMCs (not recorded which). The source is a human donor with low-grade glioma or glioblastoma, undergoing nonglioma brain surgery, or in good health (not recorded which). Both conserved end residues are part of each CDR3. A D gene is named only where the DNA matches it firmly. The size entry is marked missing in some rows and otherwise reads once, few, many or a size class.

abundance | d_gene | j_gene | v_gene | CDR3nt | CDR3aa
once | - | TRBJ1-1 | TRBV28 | TGTGCCAGCAGTCCTTTTGGAAACACTGAAGCTTTCTTT | CASSPFGNTEAFF
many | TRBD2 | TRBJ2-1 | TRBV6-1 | TGTGCCAGCCTAGCGGGCGCCTACAATGAGCAGTTCTTC | CASLAGAYNEQFF
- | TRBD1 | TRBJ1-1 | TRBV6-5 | TGTGCCAGCAGTTTATCGGCAGGGGGCATCACTGAAGCTTTCTTT | CASSLSAGGITEAFF
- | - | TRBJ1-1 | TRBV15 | TGTGCCACCAGCAGAGGAAGGGTAGGCACTGAAGCTTTCTTT | CATSRGRVGTEAFF
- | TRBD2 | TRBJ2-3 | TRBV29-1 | TGCAGCGTTGGTCGACTAGCCGGAGATACGCAGTATTTT | CSVGRLAGDTQYF
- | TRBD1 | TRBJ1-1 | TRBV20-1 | TGCAGTGCTAGAGATCCGGGACAGGGGTCCACTGAAGCTTTCTTT | CSARDPGQGSTEAFF
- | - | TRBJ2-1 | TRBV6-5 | TGTGCCAGAAGTCCCGGGTACAATGAGCAGTTCTTC | CARSPGYNEQFF
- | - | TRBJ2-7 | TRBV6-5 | TGTGCCAGCAGTTACTCCTCCAGGACCTACGAGCAGTACTTC | CASSYSSRTYEQYF
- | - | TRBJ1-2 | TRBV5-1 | TGCGCCAGCAGCCCCCTGATAGATAACTATGGCTACACCTTC | CASSPLIDNYGYTF
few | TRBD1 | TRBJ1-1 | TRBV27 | TGTGCCAGCAGTAGACAGGGGTCTAACACTGAAGCTTTCTTT | CASSRQGSNTEAFF
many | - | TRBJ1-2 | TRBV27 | TGTGCCAGCAGGAAACGAACAGGGAACTATGGCTACACCTTC | CASRKRTGNYGYTF
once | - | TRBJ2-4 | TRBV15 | TGTGCCACCAGCAGCCCCCAGATGGGGAGCATTCAGTACTTC | CATSSPQMGSIQYF
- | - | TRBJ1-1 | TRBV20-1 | TGCAGTGCGGAGCCGAACACTGAAGCTTTCTTT | CSAEPNTEAFF
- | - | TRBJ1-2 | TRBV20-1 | TGCAGTGCTTTCTCGACGGTCGGCTACACCTTC | CSAFSTVGYTF
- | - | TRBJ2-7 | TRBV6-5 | TGTGCCAGCTCACCTTCAGTCGTTTCCTACGAGCAGTACTTC | CASSPSVVSYEQYF
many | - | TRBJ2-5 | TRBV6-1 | TGTGCCAGCAGTAACAAGTTCCAAGAGACCCAGTACTTC | CASSNKFQETQYF
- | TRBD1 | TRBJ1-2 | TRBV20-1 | TGCAGTGCTCTAGCCTCGACAGGGGTCTATGGCTACACCTTC | CSALASTGVYGYTF
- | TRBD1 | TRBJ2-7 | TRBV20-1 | TGCAGCGCCGGGACAGGGGCCTACGAGCAGTACTTC | CSAGTGAYEQYF
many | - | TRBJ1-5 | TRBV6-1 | TGTGCCAGCAGAAAGTCAGGGAACAATCAGCCCCAGCATTTT | CASRKSGNNQPQHF
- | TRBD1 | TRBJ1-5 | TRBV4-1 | TGCGCCAGCAGCCACGAGGACAGGCAGAATCAGCCCCAGCATTTT | CASSHEDRQNQPQHF
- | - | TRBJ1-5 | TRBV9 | TGTGCCGGCAGTGCGAGTACCCTTAGCAATCAGCCCCAGCATTTT | CAGSASTLSNQPQHF
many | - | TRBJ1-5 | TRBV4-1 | TGCGCCAGCAGCCAGGATAGCAATCAGCCCCAGCATTTT | CASSQDSNQPQHF
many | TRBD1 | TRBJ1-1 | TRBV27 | TGTGCCAGCAGTTTTGGGACAGAACGGGGCACTGAAGCTTTCTTT | CASSFGTERGTEAFF
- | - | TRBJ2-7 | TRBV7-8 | TGTGCCAGCAGCGAACCAGGGGTTTCGGACGAGCAGTACTTC | CASSEPGVSDEQYF
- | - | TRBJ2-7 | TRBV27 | TGTGCCAACAGTTTAATGTTTCCTCTCCACGAGCAGTACTTC | CANSLMFPLHEQYF
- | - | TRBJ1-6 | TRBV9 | TGTGCCAGCAGCAAATCCCCTCCAAATTCACCCCTCCACTTT | CASSKSPPNSPLHF
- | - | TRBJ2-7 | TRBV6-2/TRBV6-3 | TGTGCCAGCAGTTACCCGACCCGAGGGTCCCTCTCCTACGAGCAGTACTTC | CASSYPTRGSLSYEQYF
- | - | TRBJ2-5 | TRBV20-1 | TGCAGTGCAACCGCCTCCGGGGGGCGACAAGAGACCCAGTACTTC | CSATASGGRQETQYF
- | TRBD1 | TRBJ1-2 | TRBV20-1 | TGCAGTGCCAGGCCGCAGGGGGGGTATGGCTACACCTTC | CSARPQGGYGYTF
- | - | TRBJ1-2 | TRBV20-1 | TGCAGTGCTAAGCACTATGGCTACACCTTC | CSAKHYGYTF
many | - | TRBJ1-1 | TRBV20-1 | TGCAGTGCTAGAAGGCCCGGGACACATGAAGCTTTCTTT | CSARRPGTHEAFF
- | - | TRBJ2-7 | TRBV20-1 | TGCAGTGCTAGAGACGTCGGGATCCACGAGCAGTACTTC | CSARDVGIHEQYF
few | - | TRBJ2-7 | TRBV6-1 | TGTGCCAGCAGTCGGACCTTAACCTCCGAGCAGTACTTC | CASSRTLTSEQYF
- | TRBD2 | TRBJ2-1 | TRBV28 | TGTGCCAGCAACAGCGGGATGGTCTACAATGAGCAGTTCTTC | CASNSGMVYNEQFF
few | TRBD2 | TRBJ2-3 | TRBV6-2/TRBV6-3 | TGTGCCAGCAGTTCTCCCAGAGCGGGAGCAGATACGCAGTATTTT | CASSSPRAGADTQYF
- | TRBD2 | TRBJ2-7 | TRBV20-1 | TGCAGTGCTACCCCCGAGAGTCTAGCGGACGAGCAGTACTTC | CSATPESLADEQYF
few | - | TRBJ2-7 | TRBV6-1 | TGTGCCAGCAGCGTTCTAGGGGCTACCTACGAGCAGTACTTC | CASSVLGATYEQYF
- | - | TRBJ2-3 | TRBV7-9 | TGTGCCAGCAGCCTACTAGCCGGAGATACGCAGTATTTT | CASSLLAGDTQYF
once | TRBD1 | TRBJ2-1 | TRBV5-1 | TGCGCCAGCAGCTTGGTACAGGGGTACAGCAATGAGCAGTTCTTC | CASSLVQGYSNEQFF
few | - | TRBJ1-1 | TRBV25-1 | TGTGCCAGCAGGGCGGCTGAAGCTTTCTTT | CASRAAEAFF
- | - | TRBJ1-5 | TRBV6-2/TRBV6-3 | TGTGCCAGCAGTTACCCGACAGGAAGCTCAAGCAATCAGCCCCAGCATTTT | CASSYPTGSSSNQPQHF